This is a list of T cell receptor beta chains from one sample in a study of cytotoxic CD8 clonotypes in ibrutinib-treated CLL. Clones were read by immunoSEQ multiplex PCR, and TCRdb kept only the in-frame ones, dropping some. The sample holds roughly 24,000 clones, around 84% seen once. The specimen was PBMCs, collected before ibrutinib treatment. These receptors came from a human donor with chronic lymphocytic leukemia. CDR3s include the opening cysteine and the closing phenylalanine or tryptophan. D genes are given only for firm matches. Some rows have no size entry. The others give once, few or many, or a class for an expanded clone.

D gene	clone size	V gene	CDR3 length	J gene	CDR3 DNA	CDR3 protein
-	-	TRBV19	16	TRBJ2-3	TGTGCCAGTACCCCCAAGGCGAGTCTAGGGGGAGATACGCAGTATTTT	CASTPKASLGGDTQYF
-	-	TRBV30	12	TRBJ1-1	TGTGCCCAATGGGAGCTGAACACTGAAGCTTTCTTT	CAQWELNTEAFF
-	few	TRBV6-5	12	TRBJ1-1	TGTGCCAGCAGACAGGGAAGCACTGAAGCTTTCTTT	CASRQGSTEAFF
TRBD1	-	TRBV14	17	TRBJ2-1	TGTGCCAGCAGCCCACTGAAAGGGACAGGGGCCTACAATGAGCAGTTCTTC	CASSPLKGTGAYNEQFF
-	-	TRBV6-1	15	TRBJ1-3	TGTGCCAGCAGTTCGACGCATATTTCTGGAAACACCATATATTTT	CASSSTHISGNTIYF
-	once	TRBV5-6	15	TRBJ1-3	TGTGCCAGCAGCTCGGACACGCGCTCTGGAAACACCATATATTTT	CASSSDTRSGNTIYF
-	-	TRBV6-1	14	TRBJ1-2	TGTGCCAGCAGTGAGACGTGGGGATCGGTAGGCTACACCTTC	CASSETWGSVGYTF
TRBD2	-	TRBV7-2	15	TRBJ2-1	TGTGCCAGCAGCTTCGGGGGTAGCGGGAGGGATGAGCAGTTCTTC	CASSFGGSGRDEQFF
-	-	TRBV9	15	TRBJ2-2	TGTGCCAGCAGCCCCGGGACTTCGAACACCGGGGAGCTGTTTTTT	CASSPGTSNTGELFF
TRBD2	-	TRBV30	15	TRBJ2-1	TGTGCCTGGAGTGATCTAGCGGGAGAGACTGATGAGCAGTTCTTC	CAWSDLAGETDEQFF
-	once	TRBV30	15	TRBJ1-1	TGTGCCTGGAGTGACAGGCGCTTCATGAACACTGAAGCTTTCTTT	CAWSDRRFMNTEAFF
-	-	TRBV11-3	13	TRBJ2-7	TGTGCCAGCTCCCTCCAGGGAAGGGACGAGCAGTACTTC	CASSLQGRDEQYF
-	-	TRBV28	15	TRBJ1-5	TGTGCCAGCAGTTCAGTGGCAGGAAGCAATCAGCCCCAGCATTTT	CASSSVAGSNQPQHF
-	-	TRBV7-8	14	TRBJ2-1	TGTGCCAGCAGCCAAAGAGTGGTCCATTATGAGCAGTTCTTC	CASSQRVVHYEQFF
TRBD1	-	TRBV7-8	17	TRBJ1-2	TGTGCCAGCAGCTTAGCGCGTAGCGACAGGGGGCAAGGAGGCTACACCTTC	CASSLARSDRGQGGYTF
-	-	TRBV11-2	12	TRBJ2-7	TGTGCCAGCAGCTTAGAGGAGCAGCGACAGTACTTC	CASSLEEQRQYF
-	-	TRBV4-1	15	TRBJ2-3	TGCGCCAGCAGCCCTCGGGCCTCTGAGGCAGATACGCAGTATTTT	CASSPRASEADTQYF
TRBD1	-	TRBV5-4	15	TRBJ2-1	TGTGCCAGCAGCCCCCGGGACAGGGGCGACAATGAGCAGTTCTTC	CASSPRDRGDNEQFF